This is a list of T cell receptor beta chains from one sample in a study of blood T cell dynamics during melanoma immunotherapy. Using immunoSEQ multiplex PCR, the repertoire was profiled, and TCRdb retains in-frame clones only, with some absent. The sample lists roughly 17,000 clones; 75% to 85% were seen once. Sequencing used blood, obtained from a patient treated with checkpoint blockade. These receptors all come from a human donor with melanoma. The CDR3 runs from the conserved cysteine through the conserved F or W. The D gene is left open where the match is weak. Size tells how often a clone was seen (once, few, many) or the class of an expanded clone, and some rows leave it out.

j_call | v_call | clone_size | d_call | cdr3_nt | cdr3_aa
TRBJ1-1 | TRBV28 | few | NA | TGTGCCAGCAGCCCAAATCAGGGGAGGAGGGCTGAAGCTTTCTTT | CASSPNQGRRAEAFF
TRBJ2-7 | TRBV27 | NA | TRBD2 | TGTGCCAGCGCAACTAGCGGGATTCACTCCTACGAGCAGTACTTC | CASATSGIHSYEQYF
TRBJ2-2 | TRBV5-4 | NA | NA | TGTGCCAGCAGCTTGGGGGCCGGTGGGGGGCTACCCGGGGAGCTGTTTTTT | CASSLGAGGGLPGELFF
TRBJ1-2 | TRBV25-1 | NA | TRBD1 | TGTGCCAGCAGTGGAACCCCCGGGACAGGGGGCGCGGGTGGCTACACCTTC | CASSGTPGTGGAGGYTF
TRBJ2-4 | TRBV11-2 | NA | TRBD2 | TGTGCCAGCAGCTTAGGGGGGACTAGCGGGAGGGATAACAAAAACATTCAGTACTTC | CASSLGGTSGRDNKNIQYF
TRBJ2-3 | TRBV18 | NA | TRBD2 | TGTGCCAGTTACCAAAGCGGGAGGGCCGCAGATACGCAGTATTTT | CASYQSGRAADTQYF
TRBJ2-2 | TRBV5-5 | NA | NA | TGTGCCAGCAGCTACGAAATTGGCGGGGAGCTGTTTTTT | CASSYEIGGELFF
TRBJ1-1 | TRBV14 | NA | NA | TGTGCCAGCAGCCTCCGTCTGGGTCCGATGGGACGGGATTTCCACACTGAAGCTTTCTTT | CASSLRLGPMGRDFHTEAFF
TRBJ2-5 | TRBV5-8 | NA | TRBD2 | TGTGCCAGCAGCTTGGGACTAGCGGGAGCCGGAGAAGAGACCCAGTACTTC | CASSLGLAGAGEETQYF
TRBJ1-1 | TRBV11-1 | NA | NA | TGTGCCAGCAGCTTAGATACGAACACTGAAGCTTTCTTT | CASSLDTNTEAFF
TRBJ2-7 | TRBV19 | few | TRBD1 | TGTGCCAGTAGTATTGGGACAGGGGGTGACACCGGGGGCGAGCAGTACTTC | CASSIGTGGDTGGEQYF
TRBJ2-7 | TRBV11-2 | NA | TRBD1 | TGTGCCAGTAGACAGGGGTATGACGAGCAGTACTTC | CASRQGYDEQYF
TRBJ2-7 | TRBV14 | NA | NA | TGTGCCAGCAGCTCCCCGGACAGTGGCCCCCTAGGCTCCTACGAGCAGTACTTC | CASSSPDSGPLGSYEQYF
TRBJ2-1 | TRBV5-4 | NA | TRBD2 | TGTGCCAGCAGCTTCAACACCGGGACTAGAGGACACAATGAGCAGTTCTTC | CASSFNTGTRGHNEQFF
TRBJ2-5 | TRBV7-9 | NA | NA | TGTGCCAGCAGCTTAGGGGCACAAGAGACCCAGTACTTC | CASSLGAQETQYF
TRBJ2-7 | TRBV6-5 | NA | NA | TGTGCCAGCAGTTACTTCCCACTCCACGAGCAGTACTTC | CASSYFPLHEQYF
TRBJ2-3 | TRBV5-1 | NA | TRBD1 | TGCGCCAGCTCGGCGGGACAGGGGGCCCGAGATACGCAGTATTTT | CASSAGQGARDTQYF
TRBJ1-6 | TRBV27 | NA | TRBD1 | TGTGCCAGCAGTTCCCGACAGGGGTTCTCCTATAATTCACCCCTCCACTTT | CASSSRQGFSYNSPLHF
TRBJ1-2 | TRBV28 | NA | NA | TGTGCCAGCAGTTTTCCAAACCGGGGGGGCTCGGGATTCCACGCTAACTATGGCTACACCTTC | CASSFPNRGGSGFHANYGYTF
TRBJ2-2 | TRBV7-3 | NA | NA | TGTGCCAGCAGCTTAACTGGGGCGAGCACCGGGGAGCTGTTTTTT | CASSLTGASTGELFF
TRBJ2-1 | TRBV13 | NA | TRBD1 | TGTGCCAGCAGCTCAAGGGACAGGGGTCCTTACAATGAGCAGTTCTTC | CASSSRDRGPYNEQFF
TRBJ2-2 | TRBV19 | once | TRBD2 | TGTGCCACCCTAACTAGCGGGAGGATCGCCGGGGAGCTGTTTTTT | CATLTSGRIAGELFF
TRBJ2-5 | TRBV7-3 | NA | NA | TGTGCCAGCAGCCCGGCGAGGTCGTGGTGGACCCAGTACTTC | CASSPARSWWTQYF
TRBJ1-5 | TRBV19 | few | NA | TGTGCCAGTAGTCCTCAGGGATATTCGGATCAGCCCCAGCATTTT | CASSPQGYSDQPQHF
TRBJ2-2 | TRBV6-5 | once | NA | TGTGCCAGCAGTCTCCTGGGGAACACCGGGGAGCTGTTTTTT | CASSLLGNTGELFF
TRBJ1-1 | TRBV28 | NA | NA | TGTGCCAGCAGAAACCCGAGCGGCACTGAAGCTTTCTTT | CASRNPSGTEAFF
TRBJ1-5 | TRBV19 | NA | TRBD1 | TGTGCCAGTAGAGGGGACAGGGGCCCCTGGCCCCAGCATTTT | CASRGDRGPWPQHF
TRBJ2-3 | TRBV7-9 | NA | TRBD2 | TGTGCCAGCAGCGTTGGACTAGCGGGCACAGATACGCAGTATTTT | CASSVGLAGTDTQYF
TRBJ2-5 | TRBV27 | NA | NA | TGTGCCAGCAGGACGGACCAAGGTATTGGGGAGACCCAGTACTTC | CASRTDQGIGETQYF
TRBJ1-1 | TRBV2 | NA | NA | TGTGCCAGCAGTGTCGCGAACACTGAAGCTTTCTTT | CASSVANTEAFF
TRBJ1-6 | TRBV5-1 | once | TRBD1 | TGCGCCAGCAGCCACAGGGGGCTGACGGGGAATTCACCCCTCCACTTT | CASSHRGLTGNSPLHF
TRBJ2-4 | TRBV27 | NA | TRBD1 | TGTGCCAGCAGCGGACAGGGGAACATTCAGTACTTC | CASSGQGNIQYF
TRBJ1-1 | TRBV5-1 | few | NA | TGCGCCAGCAGCTTGGACGGGAGGGGGACTGAAGCTTTCTTT | CASSLDGRGTEAFF
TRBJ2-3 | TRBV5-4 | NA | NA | TGTGCCAGCAGCTTGAAACAGGGGGGGATCACAGATACGCAGTATTTT | CASSLKQGGITDTQYF
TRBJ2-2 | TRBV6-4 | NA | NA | TGTGCCAGCAGTGGGGTCCCCACCGGGGAGCTGTTTTTT | CASSGVPTGELFF
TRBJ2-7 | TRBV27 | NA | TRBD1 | TGTGCCAGCAGTCCCCGGGACAGGGGCTCCTACGAGCAGTACTTC | CASSPRDRGSYEQYF
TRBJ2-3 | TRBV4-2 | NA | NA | TGTGCCAGCAGCCAAACTGTGTCTGATACGCAGTATTTT | CASSQTVSDTQYF
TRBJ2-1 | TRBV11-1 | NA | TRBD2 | TGTGCCAGCAGCTTAGGGGCTAGCGGCCCGGGGGAGCAGTTCTTC | CASSLGASGPGEQFF
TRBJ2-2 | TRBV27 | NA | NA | TGTGCCAGCAGTTTGACCGCCCTTACCGGGGAGCTGTTTTTT | CASSLTALTGELFF
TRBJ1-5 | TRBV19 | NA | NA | TGTGCCAGTAGTAGGTTAGATGAGGGCCTTAATCAGCCCCAGCATTTT | CASSRLDEGLNQPQHF
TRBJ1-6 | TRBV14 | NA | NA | TGTGCCAGCAGTGGGTTGGGATCACCCCTCCACTTT | CASSGLGSPLHF
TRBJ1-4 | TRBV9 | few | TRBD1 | TGTGCCAGCAGCGCCCGAACCGGACAGGGTCTGGTTTTT | CASSARTGQGLVF
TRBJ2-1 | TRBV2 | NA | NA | TGTGCCAGCAGGGTCAGGGGCGCGGGAATATACAATGAGCAGTTCTTC | CASRVRGAGIYNEQFF
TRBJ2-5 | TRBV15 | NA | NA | TGTGCCACCAGCAGAGATAAGGGTCCCCAGTACTTC | CATSRDKGPQYF
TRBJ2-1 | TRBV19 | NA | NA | TGTGCCAGTAGTATAACGGTTCGGCAATTATCACGGTTCTTC | CASSITVRQLSRFF
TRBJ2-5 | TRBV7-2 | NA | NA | TGTGCCAGCAGACCCGGGACGTGGGTAGAGACCCAGTACTTC | CASRPGTWVETQYF
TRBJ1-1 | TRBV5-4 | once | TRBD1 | TGTGCCAGCAGCTTGGGTAGGGGGCGGAACACTGAAGCTTTCTTT | CASSLGRGRNTEAFF
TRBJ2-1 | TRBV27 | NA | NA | TGTGCCAGCAGTCCTCGAAGGGAGGTGGGTTACAATGAGCAGTTCTTC | CASSPRREVGYNEQFF
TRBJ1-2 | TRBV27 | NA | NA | TGTGCCAGCAGGCCAAACCGGGACAACTATGGCTACACCTTC | CASRPNRDNYGYTF
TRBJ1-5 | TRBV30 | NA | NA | TGTGCCTGGACCCTAGGGGAAAATCAGCCCCAGCATTTT | CAWTLGENQPQHF
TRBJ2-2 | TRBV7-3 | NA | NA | TGTGCCAGCAGCTTAGGCCCAGGCAGGGACATCGGGGAGCTGTTTTTT | CASSLGPGRDIGELFF
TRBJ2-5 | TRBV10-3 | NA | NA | TGTGCCATCAGTTCAAACCTCAGGGACGAGACCCAGTACTTC | CAISSNLRDETQYF
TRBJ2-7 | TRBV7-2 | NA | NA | TGTGCCAGCAGCCCACCGTGGTACGAGCAGTACTTC | CASSPPWYEQYF
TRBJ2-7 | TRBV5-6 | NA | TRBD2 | TGTGCCAGCAGCCCCAGCGGGGACCTATACGAGCAGTACTTC | CASSPSGDLYEQYF
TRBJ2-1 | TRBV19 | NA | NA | TGTGCCAGTAGTATCTACCAGCGGTCCGGGAATGAGCAGTTCTTC | CASSIYQRSGNEQFF